These 32 T cell receptor beta chains came from one sample sequenced in a study of blood T cell repertoires in COVID-19. This table comes from immunoSEQ multiplex PCR, and its TCRdb copy is limited to in-frame clones, with some not included. The sample lists hundreds of thousands of clones; 75% to 90% were seen once. Sequencing used PBMCs or T cells enriched from blood (not recorded which). The receptors here all came from a woman aged 18-29 years who had recovered from COVID-19.

This clone was picked up one time. The V gene is TRBV5-4, the J gene TRBJ2-5; 8 nucleotides match TRBD2. The germline CDR1 and CDR2 sequences are SGHNT and YYREEE (reference sequence). The V and J ends lost 4 bases and 0 bases, in that order; junction bases with no gene match: 14. The CDR3 length is 18 residues. CDR3 DNA sequence: TGTGCCAGCAGCCTAGAGGGTGGCGGGGGGTCGTACCAAGAGACCCAGTACTTC. It codes for CASSLEGGGGSYQETQYF.

The chain couples TRBV6-5 to TRBJ2-7; 10 positions match TRBD1. There are 16 residues in the CDR3. Trimming at V came to 2 bases and at J to 5 bases, leaving 9 bases not matched to a gene. The V gene's germline CDR1 is MNHEY and CDR2 SVGAGI. In DNA, the CDR3 is TGTGCCAGCAGTTACATCACCGGGACAGGGGCCCACGAGCAGTACTTC. This gives the protein CASSYITGTGAHEQYF.

The chain is built from TRBV25-1 and TRBJ1-1; D unresolved. Germline V lookup: CDR1 MGHDK, CDR2 SYGVNS. The V end was cut by 4 bases, the J end by 7 bases, with 19 bases between. The CDR3 is 15 amino acids. The CDR3, as DNA: TGTGCCAGCAGTGCAATTGAAGGACTAAATGGTGAAGCTTTCTTT. Protein: CASSAIEGLNGEAFF.

V usage is TRBV11-2 and J usage is TRBJ1-6, with 7 bases aligning to TRBD1. In germline, CDR1 is SGHAT, CDR2 FQNNGV. CDR3 length equals 16 residues. V was clipped by 3 bases and J by 10 bases; unmatched bases: 12. CDR3 sequence: CASSLEGAMTNSPLHF. The CDR3 DNA sequence: TGTGCCAGCAGCTTGGAGGGGGCGATGACAAACTCACCCCTCCACTTT.

This chain joins TRBV5-1 and TRBJ2-2, with 7 positions matching TRBD1. This CDR3 contains 14 residues. Germline CDR1 SGHRS, CDR2 YFSETQ. V lost 0 bases to trimming and J lost 5 bases; unmatched junction nucleotides: 1. The CDR3 DNA follows: TGCGCCAGCAGCTTGGGACAGGGTACCGGGGAGCTGTTTTTT. Its protein product is CASSLGQGTGELFF.

This clone was observed a handful of times. The gene calls are TRBV15 and TRBJ1-5; 9 bases fit TRBD1. The CDR3 length is 16 residues. J gave up 4 bases and V 1 base, and 5 bases lay outside the gene matches. CDR1 is LNHNV and CDR2 is YYDKDF in the germline V gene (reference sequence). The CDR3 spells CATSRARDRENQPQHF. CDR3 in DNA: TGTGCCACCAGCAGAGCGAGGGACAGGGAGAATCAGCCCCAGCATTTT.

The rearrangement links TRBV2 to TRBJ2-2; the D is unclear. This CDR3 is 15 amino acids long. V was shortened by 4 bases and J by 2 bases, with 11 bases between the two germline ends. Germline V CDR1 and CDR2: SNHLY, FYNNEI. The DNA of the CDR3 is TGTGCCAGCAGTGCACAGCTACCCAACACCGGGGAGCTGTTTTTT. Its translation is CASSAQLPNTGELFF.

J is TRBJ1-1 and V is TRBV27, with D maybe TRBD1 (6 bases). V lost 4 bases and J lost 2, with 8 bases in between. The CDR3 is 13 amino acids. CDR1 is MNHEY, CDR2 SMNVEV, per germline (reference sequence). The CDR3 protein is CASSYRDNTEAFF. CDR3 DNA: TGTGCCAGCAGTTACAGGGATAACACTGAAGCTTTCTTT.

The J gene is TRBJ2-7, the V gene TRBV7-2; 9 nucleotides align to TRBD1. Germline trimming cut 5 bases from V and 5 bases from J; bases unmatched to any gene: 10. CDR3 size: 15 residues. CDR1 and CDR2 from the germline V gene are SGHTA and FQGNSA. The CDR3 DNA reads as TGTGCCAGCAGCCGTACAGGGGGCGGGATGGACGAGCAGTACTTC. It specifies CASSRTGGGMDEQYF.

This sequence joins TRBV5-1 and TRBJ2-1; D not certain. This CDR3 spans 13 amino acids. V was trimmed by 3 bases and J by 4 bases, leaving 8 bases between them. The V gene's germline CDR1 is SGHRS and CDR2 YFSETQ. CDR3: CASSSYLYNEQFF. The DNA for the CDR3 is TGCGCCAGCAGCTCATACCTATACAATGAGCAGTTCTTC.

The chain couples TRBV4-2 to TRBJ2-3; D not certain. The CDR3 consists of 13 residues. The V end lost 4 bases, the J end lost 4 bases, and 9 bases lay between the germline ends. Germline-derived CDR1 and CDR2 are LGHNA and YNFKEQ. The CDR3: CASSRELADTQYF. The CDR3 DNA reads as TGTGCCAGCAGCCGAGAGTTAGCAGATACGCAGTATTTT.

The V call is TRBV28, the J call TRBJ2-7; 7 positions agree with TRBD2. The CDR3 extends over 14 amino acids. CDR1 and CDR2 (germline): MDHEN, SYDVKM. With 8 bases clipped from V and 2 bases from J, the junction kept 9 bases outside the gene matches. The CDR3 DNA reads TGTGCCAGCTCCCCAAGCGGGACTACCTACGAGCAGTACTTC. Translating gives CASSPSGTTYEQYF.

The table lists this clone with a count of one. J is TRBJ2-1 and V is TRBV12-3 or TRBV12-4; D might be TRBD2 (5 bases). The germline V and J ends were trimmed by 7 bases and 9 bases, with 16 bases remaining between them. This CDR3 has 13 amino acids. The CDR3 bases are TGTGCCAGCACGGGCCCTTCAAGCGGTGAGCAGTTCTTC. It translates to CASTGPSSGEQFF.

The genes are TRBV19 and TRBJ2-1; 10 positions match TRBD2. Germline assignment: CDR1 LNHDA and CDR2 SQIVND (reference sequence). The CDR3 spans 13 residues. Unmatched junction bases numbered 7, after V lost 7 bases and J lost 10 bases. The CDR3 sequence is CASTAGGPGEQFF. In nucleotides, the CDR3 is TGTGCCAGTACAGCGGGGGGGCCGGGGGAGCAGTTCTTC.

This chain uses TRBV9 with TRBJ2-2; a possible D gene is TRBD2 (6 bases). This CDR3 region has 15 residues. Germline CDR1 and CDR2: SGDLS and YYNGEE. Trimming took 0 bases from V and 2 from J, leaving 8 bases between them. CDR3 bases: TGTGCCAGCAGCGTAGGGGGACTCAACACCGGGGAGCTGTTTTTT. Amino acid sequence: CASSVGGLNTGELFF.

The chain joins TRBV9 to TRBJ1-1; the D is unclear. V lost 0 bases, J lost 2 bases, and 11 bases lay in between. This CDR3 spans 15 amino acids. The germline V gene has CDR1 SGDLS and CDR2 YYNGEE. CDR3 nucleotide sequence: TGTGCCAGCAGCGTAGGTCCAGGCGCCAACACTGAAGCTTTCTTT. Translation: CASSVGPGANTEAFF.

For the CDR3, the DNA is TGTGCCAGTAGTATACCGGGACAGGCCAATGAAAAACTGTTTTTT. It translates to CASSIPGQANEKLFF. The chain uses TRBV19 and TRBJ1-4; 8 bases map to TRBD1. J gave up 5 bases and V 2 bases, and 4 bases lay outside the gene matches. The CDR3 contains 15 residues. Germline assignment: CDR1 LNHDA and CDR2 SQIVND (reference sequence).

CDR3 sequence: CASSLSGQGGRTGELFF. The CDR3 DNA reads TGTGCCAGCAGTTTATCCGGACAGGGTGGGAGGACCGGGGAGCTGTTTTTT. The chain links TRBV28 to TRBJ2-2; 8 bases match TRBD1. Germline CDR1 is MDHEN and CDR2 is SYDVKM. The CDR3 is 17 residues long. Trimming took 1 base from V and 5 from J; bases not matched to a gene: 9.

The J gene is TRBJ2-7, the V gene TRBV10-1, with D uncertain. The CDR3 contains 14 residues. The germline CDR1 and CDR2 sequences are WNHNN and SYGVQD (reference sequence). Trimming took off 0 bases at V and 3 bases at J, with 9 bases between the two ends. The CDR3 DNA reads as TGCGCCAGCAGTGAGTCGCCCAGAAACTACGAGCAGTACTTC. Its protein is CASSESPRNYEQYF.

J is TRBJ2-1 and V is TRBV6-2 or TRBV6-3; D gene unclear. The V end lost 5 bases, the J end lost 4 bases, and 15 bases lay between the germline ends. Germline V gene data show CDR1 as MNHEY and CDR2 as SVGEGT. This CDR3 comprises 15 residues. CDR3 sequence reads: CASSPRGDRYNEQFF. As DNA, the CDR3 is TGTGCCAGCAGTCCCCGCGGAGATAGGTACAATGAGCAGTTCTTC.

V gene TRBV21-1 combines with J gene TRBJ1-4; TRBD1, the D gene given by the table, was not confirmed from the DNA. TRBV21-1 is assigned pseudogene status. The CDR3 loop spans 16 amino acids. CDR3 DNA sequence: TGTGCCAGCAACGATAACAGGACGGCTAAGGATGAAAAACTGTTTTTT. This encodes CASNDNRTAKDEKLFF.

The V call is TRBV5-1, the J call TRBJ2-3; 10 bases align to TRBD2. The length of the CDR3 is 19 residues. Per germline, CDR1 SGHRS and CDR2 YFSETQ. J gave up 5 bases and V 0 bases, and 15 bases lay outside the gene matches. The chain's CDR3 is CASSLVSLAGAYGRDTQYF. DNA of the CDR3: TGCGCCAGCAGCTTGGTGTCCCTAGCGGGGGCCTACGGTCGAGATACGCAGTATTTT.

In its sample, this clone was seen once. This chain joins TRBV28 and TRBJ1-1, with TRBD1 matching 8 bases. V was clipped by 3 bases and J by 2 bases; unmatched bases: 8. The CDR3 is 16 amino acids. Germline CDR1 and CDR2: MDHEN and SYDVKM. The CDR3 DNA reads TGTGCCAGCAGTTTTAAGAGACAGGGGTTCAACACTGAAGCTTTCTTT. Protein: CASSFKRQGFNTEAFF.

The V call is TRBV19, the J call TRBJ1-2, with 8 bases matching TRBD1. This CDR3 comprises 12 residues. V was clipped by 7 bases and J by 6 bases; unmatched bases: 4. Germline V gene data show CDR1 as LNHDA and CDR2 as SQIVND (reference sequence). CDR3 nucleotide sequence: TGTGCCAGTATTACAGGGGGACATGGCTACACCTTC. As protein: CASITGGHGYTF.

V usage is TRBV10-1 and J usage is TRBJ2-1; the match to TRBD2 covers 9 bases. CDR1 WNHNN and CDR2 SYGVQD come from the germline V gene (reference sequence). J lost 9 bases, V lost 0 bases, and 6 bases had no gene match. The CDR3 length is 15 residues. The CDR3 region is CASSESRGGAGEQFF. CDR3 coding DNA: TGCGCCAGCAGTGAGTCTCGCGGGGGGGCGGGTGAGCAGTTCTTC.

The chain links TRBV11-2 to TRBJ1-6, with 9 bases that match TRBD1. The junction had 7 bases not matched to a gene; V was cut back by 5 bases and J by 8 bases. Germline V gene data show CDR1 as SGHAT and CDR2 as FQNNGV. This CDR3 is built from 15 residues. The CDR3 region is CASSPPGQGDSPLHF. DNA of the CDR3: TGTGCCAGCAGCCCTCCGGGACAGGGTGATTCACCCCTCCACTTT.

The V call is TRBV5-4, the J call TRBJ2-7; 7 bases map to TRBD1. This CDR3 is 14 amino acids long. The germline V gene encodes CDR1 SGHNT and CDR2 YYREEE (reference sequence). The V gene end was trimmed by 2 bases and the J gene end by 3 bases; junction bases not matched to a gene: 5. The CDR3 nucleotides read TGTGCCAGCAGCTTAGGGGGCGCGGGCTACGAGCAGTACTTC. Protein product: CASSLGGAGYEQYF.

The chain uses TRBV5-4 and TRBJ2-2, with D perhaps matching TRBD1 (6 bases). The CDR3 is made up of 14 amino acids. Germline V gene sequence: CDR1 SGHNT, CDR2 YYREEE (reference sequence). V dropped 10 bases and J dropped 2 bases, with 15 bases sitting between them. In DNA, the CDR3 is TGTGCCGGTGAGGGGGAACCAAACACCGGGGAGCTGTTTTTT. It is translated as CAGEGEPNTGELFF.

The chain couples TRBV7-2 to TRBJ1-4; D is possibly TRBD1 (6 bases). The CDR3 runs 14 residues. V lost 3 bases to trimming and J lost 5 bases, with 10 bases between them. Looked up from germline, CDR1 is SGHTA and CDR2 is FQGNSA. The CDR3 is CASSFGGGNEKLFF. In DNA, the CDR3 is TGTGCCAGCAGCTTCGGGGGGGGCAATGAAAAACTGTTTTTT.

This sequence joins TRBV28 and TRBJ2-3; 9 bases agree with TRBD2. Trimming removed 5 bases from V and 0 bases from J; junction bases left unmatched: 24. The CDR3 is 22 amino acids. CDR1 and CDR2 from the germline V gene are MDHEN and SYDVKM. CDR3 sequence reads: CASSEVSGGIPKGPRSTDTQYF. DNA of the CDR3: TGTGCCAGCAGTGAGGTGAGCGGGGGGATTCCAAAGGGGCCGCGGAGCACAGATACGCAGTATTTT. Full variable domain (remainder filled in from reference TRBV28 and TRBJ2-3): DVKVTQSSRYLVKRTGEKVFLECVQDMDHENMFWYRQDPGLGLRLIYFSYDVKMKEKGDIPEGYSVSREKKERFSLILESASTNQTSMYLCASSEVSGGIPKGPRSTDTQYFGPGTRLTVL.

The chain has TRBV2 and TRBJ2-7; 7 bases fit TRBD1. Germline lookup yields CDR1 SNHLY and CDR2 FYNNEI. The CDR3 is 16 residues long. The J segment lost 2 bases and the V segment lost 7 bases, leaving 14 bases of the junction unmatched. The CDR3 spells CASTTPGTAEPYEQYF. In nucleotides, the CDR3 is TGTGCCAGCACCACACCAGGGACAGCCGAACCCTACGAGCAGTACTTC.

The chain combines TRBV4-1 with TRBJ1-3; TRBD1 matches at 8 bases. V trimming: 4 bases; J trimming: 0 bases; junction bases outside the gene matches: 8. The CDR3 loop spans 17 amino acids. The germline V gene has CDR1 MGHRA and CDR2 YSYEKL. This CDR3 is CASSPLPGTGSGNTIYF. CDR3 DNA sequence: TGCGCCAGCAGCCCACTCCCGGGGACAGGCTCTGGAAACACCATATATTTT.